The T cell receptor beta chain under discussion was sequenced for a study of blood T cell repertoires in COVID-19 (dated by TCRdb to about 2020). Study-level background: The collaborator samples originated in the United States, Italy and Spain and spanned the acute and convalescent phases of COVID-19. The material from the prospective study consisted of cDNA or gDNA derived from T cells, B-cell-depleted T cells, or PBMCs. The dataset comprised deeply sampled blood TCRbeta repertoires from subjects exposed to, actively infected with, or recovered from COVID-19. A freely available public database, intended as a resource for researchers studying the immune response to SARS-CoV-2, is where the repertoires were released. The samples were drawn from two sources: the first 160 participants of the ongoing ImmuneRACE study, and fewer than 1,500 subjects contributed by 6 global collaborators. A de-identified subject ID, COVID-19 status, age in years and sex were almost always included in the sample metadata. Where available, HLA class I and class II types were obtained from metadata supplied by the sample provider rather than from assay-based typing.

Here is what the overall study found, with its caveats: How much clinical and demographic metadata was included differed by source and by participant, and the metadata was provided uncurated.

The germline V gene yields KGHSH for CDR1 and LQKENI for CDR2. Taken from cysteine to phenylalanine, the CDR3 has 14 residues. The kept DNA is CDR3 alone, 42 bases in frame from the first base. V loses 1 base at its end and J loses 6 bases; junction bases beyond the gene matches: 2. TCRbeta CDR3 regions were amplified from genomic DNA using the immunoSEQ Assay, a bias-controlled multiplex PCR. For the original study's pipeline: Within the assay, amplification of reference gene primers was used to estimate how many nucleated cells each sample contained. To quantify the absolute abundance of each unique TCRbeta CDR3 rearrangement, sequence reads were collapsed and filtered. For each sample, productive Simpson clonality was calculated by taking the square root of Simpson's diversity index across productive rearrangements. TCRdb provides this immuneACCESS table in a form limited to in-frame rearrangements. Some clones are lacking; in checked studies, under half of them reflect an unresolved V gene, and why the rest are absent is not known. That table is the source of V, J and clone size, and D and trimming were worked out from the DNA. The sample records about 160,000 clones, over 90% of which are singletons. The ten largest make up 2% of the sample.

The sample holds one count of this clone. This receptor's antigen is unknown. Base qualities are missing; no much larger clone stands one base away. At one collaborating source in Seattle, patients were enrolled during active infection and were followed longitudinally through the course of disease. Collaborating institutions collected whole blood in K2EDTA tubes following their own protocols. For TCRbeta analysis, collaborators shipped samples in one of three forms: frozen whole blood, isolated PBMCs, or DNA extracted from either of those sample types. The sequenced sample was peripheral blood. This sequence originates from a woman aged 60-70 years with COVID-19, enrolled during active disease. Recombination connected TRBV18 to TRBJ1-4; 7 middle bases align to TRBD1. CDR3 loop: CASSPRRGDEKLFF. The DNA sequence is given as TGTGCCAGCTCACCACGCAGGGGGGATGAAAAACTGTTTTTT.